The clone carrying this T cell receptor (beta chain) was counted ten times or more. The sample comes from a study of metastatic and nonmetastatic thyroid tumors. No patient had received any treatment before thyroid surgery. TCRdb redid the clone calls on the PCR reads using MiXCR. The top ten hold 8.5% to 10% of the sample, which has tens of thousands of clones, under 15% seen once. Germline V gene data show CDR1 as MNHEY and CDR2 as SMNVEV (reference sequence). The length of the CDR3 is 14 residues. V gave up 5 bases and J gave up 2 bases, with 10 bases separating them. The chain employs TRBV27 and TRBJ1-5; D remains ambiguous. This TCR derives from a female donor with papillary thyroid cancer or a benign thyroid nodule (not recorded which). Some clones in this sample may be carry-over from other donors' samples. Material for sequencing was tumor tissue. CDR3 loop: CASSPFPGNQPQHF. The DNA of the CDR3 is TGTGCCAGCAGTCCCTTCCCGGGCAATCAGCCCCAGCATTTT.